This is a list of T cell receptor beta chains from one sample in a study of blood T cells in healthy people across ages. Using its own MiXCR run on the 5' RACE reads, TCRdb lists one record per CDR3 protein. Here the sample spans 600,000 to 850,000 distinct CDR3 sequences, around 25% being singletons. This sample also belongs to another study, concerning T cells of mothers and their children.

Sequencing was carried out using blood. Receptors were obtained from a boy aged 10-17 years in good health. CDR3s include the opening cysteine and the closing phenylalanine or tryptophan. D genes are given only for firm matches. Expanded clones are given a class, and other clones once, few, many or no size at all.

j_call d_call v_call clone_size cdr3_nt cdr3_aa
TRBJ2-7 TRBD1 TRBV5-1 - TGCGCCAGCAGGCCCGGGACAGGGGGCTTCGAGCAGTACTTC CASRPGTGGFEQYF
TRBJ2-7 TRBD1 TRBV19 - TGTGCCAGTAGTGCTCTGACAGGGGTCAACGAGCAGTACTTC CASSALTGVNEQYF
TRBJ2-5 TRBD1 TRBV11-2 - TGTGCCAGCAGCCGGACAGGGGAGTGGGAGACCCAGTACTTC CASSRTGEWETQYF
TRBJ2-5 - TRBV10-3 - TGTGCCATCAGTGAGGGACAGAGGGAGGCCCAGTACTTC CAISEGQREAQYF
TRBJ1-1 TRBD1 TRBV28 few TGTGCCAGCAGTTCCGAAAGACAGGGAAGTGCTGAAGCTTTCTTT CASSSERQGSAEAFF
TRBJ2-7 - TRBV29-1 few TGCAGCGCGGTGGAACACCGATCCTACGAGCAGTACTTC CSAVEHRSYEQYF
TRBJ2-1 - TRBV28 few TGTGCCAGCAGTGAGTGGCGGGACAACAATGAGCAGTTCTTC CASSEWRDNNEQFF
TRBJ2-7 - TRBV7-8 - TGTGCCAGCAGCTCCTCAAGGCCCTACGAGCAGTACTTC CASSSSRPYEQYF
TRBJ1-2 - TRBV6-1 few TGTGCCAGCATGAGTGGCGTCGAGACAGAGAGATATGGCTACACCTTC CASMSGVETERYGYTF
TRBJ1-5 TRBD1 TRBV18 - TGTGCCAGCTCACTCTCTTCACAGGGGCTTCAGCCCCAGCATTTT CASSLSSQGLQPQHF
TRBJ2-4 TRBD1 TRBV14 - TGTGCCAGCAGCCAAGATTACAGGGGCGAAAACATTCAGTACTTC CASSQDYRGENIQYF
TRBJ1-2 TRBD1 TRBV7-3 few TGTGCCAGCAGCGACCGGACAGGGTCCTACACCTTC CASSDRTGSYTF
TRBJ2-3 TRBD1 TRBV19 few TGTGCCAGCGAACAGGGGGCCACAGCCACAGATACGCAGTATTTT CASEQGATATDTQYF
TRBJ1-5 - TRBV19 few TGTGCCAGTAGTATACGGGCAGCGACCACCCTATCGCCCCAGCATTTT CASSIRAATTLSPQHF
TRBJ2-5 - TRBV7-9 few TGTGCCAGCAGCTTAGCTTGGAGCCAAGAGACCCAGTACTTC CASSLAWSQETQYF
TRBJ2-1 TRBD2 TRBV9 - TGTGCCAGCAGCGTAGGTGGTAGCGGGAGGAACAATGAGCAGTTCTTC CASSVGGSGRNNEQFF
TRBJ2-5 TRBD1 TRBV3-1 few TGTGCCAGCTCGCTCGGGACAGGACAACGAGAGACCCAGTACTTC CASSLGTGQRETQYF
TRBJ2-1 TRBD2 TRBV6-5 - TGTGCCAGCAGTTACGGTGTGGGACTAGCGGTAGAGGATGAGCAGTTCTTC CASSYGVGLAVEDEQFF
TRBJ1-4 - TRBV21-1 few TGTGTCAGCAGCACCAACGGGACGGAAGCAACTAATGAAAAACTGTTTTTT CVSSTNGTEATNEKLFF
TRBJ2-4 - TRBV28 - TGTGCCAGCACCCTTACAGGGGAGGACATTCGGTACTTC CASTLTGEDIRYF
TRBJ2-2 - TRBV7-8 few TGTGCCAGCAGCTTTCTACGCGGGGAGCTGTTTTTT CASSFLRGELFF
TRBJ2-7 - TRBV5-1 - TGCGCCAGCAGCTCGAGGGGGAGAACCTACGAGCAGTACTTC CASSSRGRTYEQYF
TRBJ1-2 - TRBV10-2 few TGCGCCAGCAGTGAGCGCAGGGCGGCTGGCTACACCTTC CASSERRAAGYTF
TRBJ2-5 TRBD2 TRBV9 - TGTGCCAGCAGCGTACTTCAAGCGGGAGGGCCGGGTGAGACCCAGTACTTC CASSVLQAGGPGETQYF
TRBJ2-5 - TRBV25-1 many TGTGCCAGCAGTGAAGAGACCCAGTACTTC CASSEETQYF
TRBJ2-5 - TRBV20-1 - TGCAGTGCTAGAGTTAACAGCGAACAAGAGACCCAGTACTTC CSARVNSEQETQYF
TRBJ2-1 - TRBV6-1 - TGTGCCAGCAGTGAGGAGGGGTGGCAGTTCTTC CASSEEGWQFF
TRBJ2-5 - TRBV9 - TGTGCCAGCAGCGTAGGGCTGGGGCGTGAGACCCAGTACTTC CASSVGLGRETQYF
TRBJ2-1 TRBD2 TRBV5-1 once TGCGCCAGCAGCTTGCCCTCCCACGCTAGCGGAGAATACAATGAGCAGTTCTTC CASSLPSHASGEYNEQFF
TRBJ2-2 TRBD1 TRBV12-3/TRBV12-4 - TGTGCCAGCAGTTGGGGCGGGACAGGGCACACCGGGGAGCTGTTTTTT CASSWGGTGHTGELFF
TRBJ2-7 - TRBV20-1 - TGCAGTGCTAGAGCCGGACCCGACTTCCTCGACGTCCTCTACGAGCAGTACTTC CSARAGPDFLDVLYEQYF
TRBJ1-6 - TRBV7-9 few TGTGCCAGCAGCTTAGATTGGCCACCCCTCCACTTT CASSLDWPPLHF
TRBJ2-5 - TRBV25-1 - TGTGCCACCAGGGACTTCCAAGAGACCCAGTACTTC CATRDFQETQYF
TRBJ2-5 TRBD1 TRBV6-1 - TGTGCCAGCATGACTGACAGGGAGTGGGAGACCCAGTACTTC CASMTDREWETQYF
TRBJ2-5 - TRBV11-2 few TGTGCCAGCAGCCCCCCCGGTTTTGAGGGAGAGACCCAGTACTTC CASSPPGFEGETQYF
TRBJ2-1 - TRBV7-9 - TGTGCCAGTTCATGGTCCCTCAATGAGCAGTTCTTC CASSWSLNEQFF
TRBJ2-2 TRBD2 TRBV12-3/TRBV12-4 - TGTGCCAGCAGTCCGTCCGCGGGAGACACCGGGGAGCTGTTTTTT CASSPSAGDTGELFF
TRBJ1-6 TRBD1 TRBV13 few TGTGCCAGCAGCCCTGACGGACAGGGAGGTTCACCCCTCCACTTT CASSPDGQGGSPLHF
TRBJ2-5 - TRBV12-5 few TGTGCTAGTGGTTCGGGGCTGGGCCAAGAGACCCAGTACTTC CASGSGLGQETQYF
TRBJ2-1 - TRBV28 - TGTGCCAGCAGTCGACCGGGACTGGCTAACAATGAGCAGTTCTTC CASSRPGLANNEQFF
TRBJ1-4 - TRBV11-2 - TGTGCCAGCAGCTACCGGGGGGCCGGAAATGAAAAACTGTTTTTT CASSYRGAGNEKLFF
TRBJ2-1 - TRBV28 - TGTGCCAGCAGTTTATGGTTGCGGACCTCCTCCTACAATGAGCAGTTCTTC CASSLWLRTSSYNEQFF
TRBJ2-5 TRBD2 TRBV2 - TGTGCCAGCAGGGGACTAGCGGGGCTTCAAGAGACCCAGTACTTC CASRGLAGLQETQYF
TRBJ2-3 - TRBV6-2/TRBV6-3 - TGTGCCAGCAGTTACTCCCCGGCGGATACGCAGTATTTT CASSYSPADTQYF
TRBJ1-2 TRBD1 TRBV29-1 few TGCAGCGTTGAAGTAACAGGGGGCCCTGGCTACACCTTC CSVEVTGGPGYTF
TRBJ1-1 - TRBV29-1 - TGCAGCGTTGAAGCCCGGACCGGGAACACTGAAGCTTTCTTT CSVEARTGNTEAFF
TRBJ2-1 - TRBV7-9 - TGTGCCAGCAAAGGGGGGCCCCGCAATGAGCAGTTCTTC CASKGGPRNEQFF
TRBJ2-6 TRBD1 TRBV6-1 - TGTGCCACCCCAGGGGGCCTGGGGAACTCTGGGGCCAACGTCCTGACTTTC CATPGGLGNSGANVLTF
TRBJ2-5 TRBD1 TRBV28 few TGTGCCAGCAATTCGGGACAGCTAGATCAAGAGACCCAGTACTTC CASNSGQLDQETQYF
TRBJ2-5 TRBD1 TRBV19 few TGTGCCAGTAGTATTAGTGGGACAGGACAAGAGACCCAGTACTTC CASSISGTGQETQYF
TRBJ2-7 - TRBV12-3/TRBV12-4 - TGTGCCAGCAGGTATGCGGGACGGATGTACGAGCAGTACTTC CASRYAGRMYEQYF
TRBJ2-7 TRBD2 TRBV20-1 many TGCAGTGCTAGACCCGGGACTAGCCTTACCTACGAGCAGTACTTC CSARPGTSLTYEQYF
TRBJ2-2 - TRBV4-1 - TGCGCCAGCAGCCAATCATCGTTTGGCGCCGGGGAGCTGTTTTTT CASSQSSFGAGELFF
TRBJ2-7 - TRBV6-6 few TGTGCCAGCAGTTACGGGCCTGCCCCCTACGAGCAGTACTTC CASSYGPAPYEQYF
TRBJ2-3 - TRBV11-3 few TGTGCCACCAAACCGGGACCGCGAGTGGGGGGAGATACGCAGTATTTT CATKPGPRVGGDTQYF
TRBJ1-3 - TRBV10-3 - TGTGCCATCATACCGAGCTCTGGAAACACCATATATTTT CAIIPSSGNTIYF
TRBJ1-4 TRBD1 TRBV5-1 few TGCGCCAGCAGCTTGGTACTCAGGGGGGGCAATGAAAAACTGTTTTTT CASSLVLRGGNEKLFF